This is a list of T cell receptor beta chains from one sample in a study of T cells in localized non-small cell lung cancer. TCRdb's table, derived via immunoSEQ multiplex PCR, lists solely in-frame clones and lacks some. There are 70,000 to 90,000 clones in the sample; around 84% occur only once, and less than 9.5% lies in the top ten. Sequenced material: peripheral blood, taken before any cancer treatment. Receptors were obtained from a female donor of 60 years or more with stage I lung adenocarcinoma. CDR3s include the opening cysteine and the closing phenylalanine or tryptophan. D genes are given only for firm matches. For some rows the clone size is stated as once, few or many, or as a class when expanded; others skip it.

len	v_gene	abundance	j_gene	d_gene	CDR3aa	CDR3nt
15	TRBV7-8	.	TRBJ1-2	TRBD1	CASSFLQGGYHGYTF	TGTGCCAGCAGCTTCTTACAGGGGGGATACCATGGCTACACCTTC
16	TRBV30	.	TRBJ2-7	TRBD2	CAWSVGRGPRTYEQYF	TGTGCCTGGAGTGTTGGGAGGGGACCGAGAACCTACGAGCAGTACTTC
16	TRBV4-3	.	TRBJ1-3	.	CASSQGRQAAGNTIYF	TGCGCCAGCAGCCAAGGAAGGCAGGCTGCTGGAAACACCATATATTTT
19	TRBV4-2	.	TRBJ2-7	.	CASSQVPALSLRETYEQYF	TGTGCCAGCAGCCAAGTCCCTGCCTTGTCTTTGCGGGAAACCTACGAGCAGTACTTC
13	TRBV5-4	.	TRBJ2-7	.	CASSLGEYYEQYF	TGTGCCAGCAGCTTGGGGGAGTACTACGAGCAGTACTTC
13	TRBV19	few	TRBJ1-1	.	CASSYRSGTEAFF	TGTGCCAGTAGTTACCGGTCGGGGACTGAAGCTTTCTTT
13	TRBV6-5	.	TRBJ2-1	TRBD2	CASSGGRAGEQFF	TGTGCCAGTTCCGGCGGGAGGGCGGGTGAGCAGTTCTTC
12	TRBV11-3	.	TRBJ2-1	.	CASSSWLGEQFF	TGTGCCAGCAGCTCCTGGTTAGGTGAGCAGTTCTTC
14	TRBV5-4	.	TRBJ2-1	.	CASSPRLTRKEQFF	TGTGCCAGCAGCCCTAGATTGACCCGCAAGGAGCAGTTCTTC
16	TRBV15	.	TRBJ2-3	.	CATSGMTRASTDTQYF	TGTGCCACCAGCGGGATGACAAGGGCCAGCACAGATACGCAGTATTTT
15	TRBV5-6	.	TRBJ2-5	TRBD2	CASSLELAGKETQYF	TGTGCCAGCAGCTTGGAACTAGCGGGGAAAGAGACCCAGTACTTC
14	TRBV5-6	.	TRBJ1-1	.	CASSPDAVNTEAFF	TGTGCCAGCAGCCCGGACGCCGTAAACACTGAAGCTTTCTTT
16	TRBV19	.	TRBJ2-3	TRBD1	CASRGLLDRGTDTQYF	TGTGCCAGTAGAGGCTTATTGGACAGGGGCACAGATACGCAGTATTTT
17	TRBV9	.	TRBJ2-3	.	CASSVIPGLSRPDTQYF	TGTGCCAGCAGCGTCATTCCTGGACTGTCCCGGCCAGATACGCAGTATTTT
14	TRBV19	.	TRBJ1-1	.	CASSIGGRNTEAFF	TGTGCCAGTAGTATAGGGGGGAGGAACACTGAAGCTTTCTTT
13	TRBV5-1	.	TRBJ1-1	.	CASSLRSGSEAFF	TGCGCCAGCAGCTTGAGATCAGGGTCCGAAGCTTTCTTT
18	TRBV28	.	TRBJ2-1	TRBD1	CASSPGTGVFNRYNEQFF	TGTGCCAGCAGTCCCGGGACAGGGGTTTTCAACCGCTACAATGAGCAGTTCTTC
15	TRBV5-8	.	TRBJ2-1	.	CASRPNGRLDNEQFF	TGTGCCAGTCGACCGAATGGCAGGCTCGACAATGAGCAGTTCTTC
15	TRBV19	few	TRBJ1-4	TRBD1	CASSMRQGISEKLFF	TGTGCCAGTAGTATGCGACAGGGGATAAGCGAAAAACTGTTTTTT
15	TRBV5-1	few	TRBJ1-1	TRBD1	CASSLGDRGHTEAFF	TGCGCCAGCAGCTTGGGGGACAGGGGGCACACTGAAGCTTTCTTT
13	TRBV2	.	TRBJ2-1	TRBD1	CASRGTEANEQFF	TGTGCCAGCAGGGGGACAGAGGCCAATGAGCAGTTCTTC
14	TRBV11-2	.	TRBJ2-2	.	CASSLEFNTGELFF	TGTGCCAGCAGCTTAGAGTTCAACACCGGGGAGCTGTTTTTT
14	TRBV7-8	.	TRBJ1-2	.	CASSLAPAIYGYTF	TGTGCCAGCAGCTTAGCTCCGGCCATCTATGGCTACACCTTC
14	TRBV5-4	.	TRBJ2-7	.	CASSLGGGLYEQYF	TGTGCCAGCAGCTTGGGAGGAGGGTTATACGAGCAGTACTTC
14	TRBV29-1	once	TRBJ1-4	.	CSVLRDVGDEKLFF	TGCAGCGTCCTCCGGGACGTAGGAGATGAAAAACTGTTTTTT
15	TRBV27	.	TRBJ1-4	.	CASSSYRGTNEKLFF	TGTGCCAGCAGTTCCTACCGGGGTACTAATGAAAAACTGTTTTTT
17	TRBV30	.	TRBJ1-6	.	CAWSVETASRLNSPLHF	TGTGCCTGGAGTGTCGAAACGGCATCGAGGCTCAATTCACCCCTCCACTTT
16	TRBV7-9	.	TRBJ2-7	TRBD1	CASSPQPGQGTYEQYF	TGTGCCAGCAGCCCTCAACCGGGACAGGGGACCTACGAGCAGTACTTC
17	TRBV9	many	TRBJ2-2	TRBD1	CASSPRGTGGGTGELFF	TGTGCCAGCAGCCCGAGGGGCACAGGGGGTGGCACCGGGGAGCTGTTTTTT
14	TRBV29-1	.	TRBJ2-1	TRBD2	CSGGLAGARNEQFF	TGCAGCGGAGGACTAGCGGGAGCGAGGAATGAGCAGTTCTTC
11	TRBV27	.	TRBJ1-5	.	CASGDFKPQHF	TGTGCCAGCGGAGACTTTAAGCCCCAGCATTTT
15	TRBV19	.	TRBJ2-2	TRBD2	CASSMSGRNTGELFF	TGTGCCAGTAGTATGAGCGGGAGGAACACCGGGGAGCTGTTTTTT
16	TRBV5-6	.	TRBJ2-1	TRBD2	CASSLVVGRAKNEQFF	TGTGCCAGCAGCTTGGTAGTCGGGAGGGCCAAAAATGAGCAGTTCTTC
14	TRBV6-1	.	TRBJ1-1	.	CASKLSSQGTEAFF	TGTGCCAGCAAATTATCTTCACAGGGCACTGAAGCTTTCTTT
14	TRBV19	once	TRBJ2-1	.	CASSIAHPRDEQFF	TGTGCCAGTAGTATCGCACACCCAAGGGATGAGCAGTTCTTC
15	TRBV7-2	.	TRBJ1-6	.	CASSLIAASSSPLHF	TGTGCCAGCAGCTTAATAGCCGCCTCGAGTTCACCCCTCCACTTT
15	TRBV7-2	.	TRBJ2-3	TRBD2	CASSSGTSGTDTQYF	TGTGCCAGCAGCTCTGGGACTAGCGGGACGGATACGCAGTATTTT
15	TRBV2	.	TRBJ2-1	.	CASSESRVVVNEQFF	TGTGCCAGCAGTGAAAGTAGGGTTGTCGTCAATGAGCAGTTCTTC
17	TRBV7-8	.	TRBJ2-6	.	CASSLVVGVSGANVLTF	TGTGCCAGCAGCTTAGTAGTAGGGGTCTCTGGGGCCAACGTCCTGACTTTC
16	TRBV7-7	.	TRBJ2-2	.	CASSLNAGPNTGELFF	TGTGCTAGCAGCTTAAACGCAGGGCCGAACACCGGGGAGCTGTTTTTT
13	TRBV28	.	TRBJ2-5	.	CASSLPRKETQYF	TGTGCCAGCAGTTTGCCGCGGAAAGAGACCCAGTACTTC
14	TRBV6-6	.	TRBJ1-6	.	CASKKGLGNSPLHF	TGTGCCAGCAAAAAGGGGCTGGGTAATTCACCCCTCCACTTT
13	TRBV11-3	.	TRBJ1-4	.	CASSEGVSEKLFF	TGTGCCAGCAGCGAGGGTGTAAGCGAAAAACTGTTTTTT
16	TRBV10-3	.	TRBJ1-2	.	CAISVPTGSSGYGYTF	TGTGCCATCAGTGTGCCGACAGGCTCCTCGGGCTATGGCTACACCTTC
15	TRBV7-3	.	TRBJ2-3	.	CASSLTGGVTDTQYF	TGTGCCAGCAGCTTAACGGGCGGGGTTACAGATACGCAGTATTTT
16	TRBV30	.	TRBJ1-3	TRBD1	CAWSASQGVGGNTIYF	TGTGCCTGGAGCGCTAGTCAGGGGGTAGGAGGAAACACCATATATTTT
16	TRBV5-6	once	TRBJ1-2	TRBD1	CASSLGDRGRWYGYTF	TGTGCCAGCAGCTTGGGGGACAGGGGGCGATGGTATGGCTACACCTTC
14	TRBV6-1	.	TRBJ1-4	.	CASSEMGTNEKLFF	TGTGCCAGCAGTGAAATGGGGACTAATGAAAAACTGTTTTTT
13	TRBV7-3	.	TRBJ1-1	.	CASSLNTFTEAFF	TGTGCCAGCAGCTTAAACACATTCACTGAAGCTTTCTTT
16	TRBV4-3	.	TRBJ2-3	.	CASSQSGGLSADTQYF	TGCGCCAGCAGCCAATCCGGGGGGCTTAGCGCAGATACGCAGTATTTT
14	TRBV6-4	few	TRBJ2-1	TRBD1	CASSAQGTYNEQFF	TGTGCCAGCAGTGCACAGGGGACCTACAATGAGCAGTTCTTC
14	TRBV6-5	.	TRBJ2-4	.	CASRPRGSGNIQYF	TGTGCCAGCAGACCCCGGGGTAGCGGAAACATTCAGTACTTC
14	TRBV5-4	.	TRBJ1-2	TRBD1	CASSKGQGDYGYTF	TGTGCCAGCAGCAAGGGACAGGGGGACTATGGCTACACCTTC
13	TRBV30	.	TRBJ2-1	.	CAWSVPGDNEQFF	TGTGCCTGGAGTGTACCCGGCGACAATGAGCAGTTCTTC
14	TRBV19	.	TRBJ2-7	.	CASRTPGTTYEQYF	TGTGCCAGTAGGACCCCCGGGACAACCTACGAGCAGTACTTC
15	TRBV5-6	once	TRBJ1-1	.	CASSLDLAGNTEAFF	TGTGCCAGCAGCTTGGATCTGGCAGGGAACACTGAAGCTTTCTTT
14	TRBV6-1	few	TRBJ1-1	.	CAGQTGPMNTEAFF	TGTGCCGGTCAGACAGGCCCAATGAACACTGAAGCTTTCTTT
12	TRBV10-3	.	TRBJ2-1	.	CAITGGGNEQFF	TGTGCCATAACAGGGGGGGGAAATGAGCAGTTCTTC
14	TRBV11-2	.	TRBJ1-2	TRBD1	CASSKDRGYYGYTF	TGTGCCAGCAGTAAAGACAGGGGATACTATGGCTACACCTTC
15	TRBV9	.	TRBJ2-3	.	CASSVEWAWTDTQYF	TGTGCCAGCAGCGTAGAATGGGCTTGGACAGATACGCAGTATTTT